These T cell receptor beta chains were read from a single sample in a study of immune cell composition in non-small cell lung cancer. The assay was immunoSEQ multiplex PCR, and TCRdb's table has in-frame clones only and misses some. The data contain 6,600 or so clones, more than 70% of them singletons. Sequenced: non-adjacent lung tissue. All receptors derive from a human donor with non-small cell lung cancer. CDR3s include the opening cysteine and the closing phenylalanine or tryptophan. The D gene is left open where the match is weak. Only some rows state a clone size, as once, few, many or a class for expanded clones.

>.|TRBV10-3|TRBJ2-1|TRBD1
TGTGCCATCAGTGGAGGGACAGGCTACAATGAGCAGTTCTTC
CAISGGTGYNEQFF
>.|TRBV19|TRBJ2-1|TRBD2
TGTGCCAGTGGACCTCCGGGACTAGGATCTGGTGAGCAGTTCTTC
CASGPPGLGSGEQFF
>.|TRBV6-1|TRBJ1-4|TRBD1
TGTGCCAGCAGACAAACAGGGGGAAAGGAAAAACTGTTTTTT
CASRQTGGKEKLFF
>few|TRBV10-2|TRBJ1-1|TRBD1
TGCGCCAGCAGACAGGGGTGGGGGACTGAAGCTTTCTTT
CASRQGWGTEAFF
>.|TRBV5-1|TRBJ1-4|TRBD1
TGCGCCAGCAGCTTGTCGGGACAGGGTTTTGAAAAACTGTTTTTT
CASSLSGQGFEKLFF
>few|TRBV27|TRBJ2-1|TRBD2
TGTGCCAGCAGTACCAGGACTAGCGGGAGGGCGTCCTACAATGAGCAGTTCTTC
CASSTRTSGRASYNEQFF
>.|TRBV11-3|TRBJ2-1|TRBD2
TGTGCCAGCAGCCTAGCGGGTAATAGCTACAATGAGCAGTTCTTC
CASSLAGNSYNEQFF
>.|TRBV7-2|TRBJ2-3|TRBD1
TGTGCCAGCAGCTACGCGACAGGGGTGGGAGATACGCAGTATTTT
CASSYATGVGDTQYF
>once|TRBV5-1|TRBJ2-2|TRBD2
TGCGCCAGCAGCTTTCGGTCGGGAGGAGTTTCGACCGGGGAGCTGTTTTTT
CASSFRSGGVSTGELFF
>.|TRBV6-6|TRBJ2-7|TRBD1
TGTGCCAGCAGGGGGACTGGGACAGGGGAATTCTACGAGCAGTACTTC
CASRGTGTGEFYEQYF
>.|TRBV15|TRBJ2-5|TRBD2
TGTGCCACCAGCAGAGAGATTACCCCCGGGACTAGCGGGGGGGGAGTGTCCCAGTACTTC
CATSREITPGTSGGGVSQYF
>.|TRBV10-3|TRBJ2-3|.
TGTGCCAGCTCCATGCGAGATACGCAGTATTTT
CASSMRDTQYF
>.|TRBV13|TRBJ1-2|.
TGTGCCAGCAGCCCACTCGAGGAGGGACACTATGGCTACACCTTC
CASSPLEEGHYGYTF
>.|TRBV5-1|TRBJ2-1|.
TGCGCCAGCTCCCCCGCGGTCCCGGGCTACAATGAGCAGTTCTTC
CASSPAVPGYNEQFF
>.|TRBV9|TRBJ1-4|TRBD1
TGTGCCAGCAGCGTAGAAGGGGGCAGAGAAAAACTGTTTTTT
CASSVEGGREKLFF
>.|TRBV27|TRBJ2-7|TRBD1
TGTGCCAGCAGTCGAAAAACCCCGGGACAGGGAGGCTACGAGCAGTACTTC
CASSRKTPGQGGYEQYF
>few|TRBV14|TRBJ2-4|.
TGTGCCAGCAGCCCGGACAGTTTAGCCAAAAACATTCAGTACTTC
CASSPDSLAKNIQYF
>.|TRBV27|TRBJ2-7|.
TGTGCCAGCAGTCCCTCGATCGGCTCCTACGAGCAGTACTTC
CASSPSIGSYEQYF
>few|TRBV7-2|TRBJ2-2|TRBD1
TGTGCCAGCAGCCCGGGACAGGCGGGCGGGGAGCTGTTTTTT
CASSPGQAGGELFF
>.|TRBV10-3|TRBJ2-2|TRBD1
TGTGCCATCAAATACAGGGGTGGCGGGGAGCTGTTTTTT
CAIKYRGGGELFF
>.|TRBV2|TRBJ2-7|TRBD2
TGTGCCAGCAGATCCGGGACTAGCTTTGGCGAGCAGTACTTC
CASRSGTSFGEQYF
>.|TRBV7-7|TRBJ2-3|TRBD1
TGTGCTAGCAGCACAGGGGGCACAGATACGCAGTATTTT
CASSTGGTDTQYF
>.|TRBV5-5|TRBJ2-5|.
TGTGCCAGCAGCAGAGGACTCCCCGTCGAGACCCAGTACTTC
CASSRGLPVETQYF
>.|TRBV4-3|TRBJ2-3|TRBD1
TGCGCCAGCAGCCAAGACCGGGGGGGACAGGGGCCAGATACGCAGTATTTT
CASSQDRGGQGPDTQYF
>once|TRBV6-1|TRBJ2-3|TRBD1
TGTGCCAGCAGTTTGGACAGGGCAACAGATACGCAGTATTTT
CASSLDRATDTQYF
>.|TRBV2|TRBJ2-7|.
TGTGCCAGCAGTGAAATTTCGAGTTTGGACGAGCAGTACTTC
CASSEISSLDEQYF
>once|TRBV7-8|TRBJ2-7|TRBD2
TGTGCCAGCAGCCTCACGGGACTAGCGGGGGGGGAGCAGTACTTC
CASSLTGLAGGEQYF
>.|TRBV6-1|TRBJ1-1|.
TGTGCCAGCAGTGGGAGCATGAACACTGAAGCTTTCTTT
CASSGSMNTEAFF
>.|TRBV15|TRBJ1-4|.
TGTGCCACCAGCAGAGGGACACCCAATGAAAAACTGTTTTTT
CATSRGTPNEKLFF
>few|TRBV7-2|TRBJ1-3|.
TGTGCCAGCAGCTTTTACAGCAGCTCTGGAAACACCATATATTTT
CASSFYSSSGNTIYF
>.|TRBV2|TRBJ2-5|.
TGTGCCAGCAGTGAAGCGGGAGTGATGGAGACCCAGTACTTC
CASSEAGVMETQYF
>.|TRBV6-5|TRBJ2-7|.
TGTGCCAGCTTTTCGGGCTACGAGCAGTACTTC
CASFSGYEQYF
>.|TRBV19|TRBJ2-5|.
TGTGCCAGTAAGAGCGGAGAGACCCAGTACTTC
CASKSGETQYF
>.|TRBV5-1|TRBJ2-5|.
TGCGCCAGCAGCTTGTTGGGAGACCAAGAGACCCAGTACTTC
CASSLLGDQETQYF
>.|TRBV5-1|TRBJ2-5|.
TGCGCCAGCAGTCAACAGGGGCGGGAACAAGAGACCCAGTACTTC
CASSQQGREQETQYF
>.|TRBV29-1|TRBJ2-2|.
TGCAGCGTTGAGGTGACAGTAACCGGGGAGCTGTTTTTT
CSVEVTVTGELFF
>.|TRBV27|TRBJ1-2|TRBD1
TGTGCCAGCAGTTTAGCAGGGACAGGGGGAAGCTATGGCTACACCTTC
CASSLAGTGGSYGYTF
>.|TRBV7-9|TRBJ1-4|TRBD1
TGTGCCAGCAGCTTAGGGGCCCTACGGGGACAGGGGGGTGAAAAACTGTTTTTT
CASSLGALRGQGGEKLFF
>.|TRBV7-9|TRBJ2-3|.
TGTGCCAGCAGCTTGGAGGGGACAGATACGCAGTATTTT
CASSLEGTDTQYF
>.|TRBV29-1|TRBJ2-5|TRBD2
TGCAGCGTGTACACGGGGGGACAAGAGACCCAGTACTTC
CSVYTGGQETQYF
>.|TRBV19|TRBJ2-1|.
TGTGCCAGTAGTAAATACGGTGAGCAGTTCTTC
CASSKYGEQFF
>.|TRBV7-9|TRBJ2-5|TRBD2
TGTGCCAGCAGCTTGACTAGCGTAGAGACCCAGTACTTC
CASSLTSVETQYF
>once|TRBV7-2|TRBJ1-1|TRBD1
TGTGCCAGCAGCCGGACAGGGGGCGCTGAAGCTTTCTTT
CASSRTGGAEAFF